The rows below give T cell receptor beta chains drawn from one sample of a study of cytomegalovirus exposure and HLA in healthy donors. Measured with immunoSEQ multiplex PCR; TCRdb has only the in-frame clones, and not every one. The sample lists 95,000 to 150,000 clones; roughly 80% were seen once. Material for sequencing was PBMCs. Every receptor here comes from a woman aged 25 to 39 in good health and CMV-seropositive. Each CDR3 is given with its conserved first and last residue. Fields, in order: J gene, V gene, D gene, CDR3 protein. A D gene is named only where the DNA matches it firmly.

TRBJ1-2 | TRBV28 | TRBD1 | CASRRQGDYGYTF
TRBJ2-3 | TRBV5-6 | - | CASSFSPTQASTDTQYF
TRBJ2-5 | TRBV6-5 | - | CASTVGGAGETQYF
TRBJ2-1 | TRBV7-3 | - | CASSPGLSNEQFF
TRBJ2-7 | TRBV25-1 | TRBD2 | CASSEFEGRGPKAYEQYF
TRBJ2-7 | TRBV10-3 | - | CAISESLDGTYEQYF
TRBJ1-5 | TRBV12-5 | - | CASGWTENQPQHF
TRBJ2-5 | TRBV7-9 | - | CASSEPSLAGYQETQYF
TRBJ2-7 | TRBV7-9 | - | CASSGLGGFSEQYF
TRBJ2-3 | TRBV7-3 | TRBD2 | CASSNRGGATDTQYF
TRBJ2-1 | TRBV15 | - | CATSRGRSGEIEQFF
TRBJ1-2 | TRBV27 | - | CASSFGQGSYGYTF
TRBJ2-5 | TRBV27 | TRBD2 | CASSLVWGGFSSKETQYF
TRBJ1-2 | TRBV27 | - | CASSGGGAPNYGYTF
TRBJ1-6 | TRBV6-5 | - | CASTESGEGNSPLHF
TRBJ1-1 | TRBV5-4 | TRBD1 | CASSAQGARGTEAFF
TRBJ2-3 | TRBV7-3 | - | CASSPRVLTDTQYF
TRBJ2-1 | TRBV7-2 | - | CASSPPGRYNEQFF
TRBJ2-7 | TRBV6-5 | TRBD2 | CASSYRAGGSYEQYF
TRBJ2-5 | TRBV15 | TRBD1 | CATARGRETQYF
TRBJ1-2 | TRBV2 | - | CASSELSAGFVGYTF
TRBJ1-6 | TRBV18 | TRBD1 | CASSPTGRDSPLHF
TRBJ2-7 | TRBV30 | TRBD1 | CAWSVSGGAEQYF
TRBJ1-1 | TRBV6-5 | - | CASSLSFAGNTEAFF
TRBJ2-7 | TRBV5-6 | TRBD1 | CASSTRGRTGVYEQYF
TRBJ1-2 | TRBV2 | - | CASSEKGGHGYTF
TRBJ1-1 | TRBV7-9 | - | CASSLAETNGWPGETEAFF
TRBJ2-7 | TRBV30 | TRBD2 | CAWSGVSGGYEQYF
TRBJ2-5 | TRBV14 | TRBD1 | CASSHDRVGTQYF
TRBJ2-2 | TRBV7-9 | TRBD2 | CASSTLAVANTGELFF
TRBJ1-5 | TRBV6-1 | TRBD1 | CATTDRADQPQHF
TRBJ1-4 | TRBV4-3 | TRBD1 | CASSHQTGQGKANEKLFF
TRBJ1-2 | TRBV2 | TRBD1 | CASSQRGQAYGYTF
TRBJ1-1 | TRBV27 | - | CASRPIGGYTEAFF
TRBJ1-6 | TRBV5-1 | - | CASSLAYTQDSPLHF
TRBJ2-5 | TRBV19 | TRBD2 | CASARPGGPGETQYF
TRBJ1-5 | TRBV7-9 | - | CASSSEVATYSNQPQHF
TRBJ1-2 | TRBV4-1 | TRBD1 | CASSQGSGTAYGYTF
TRBJ2-1 | TRBV28 | - | CASISGTTSSYNEQFF
TRBJ1-1 | TRBV15 | - | CATSRDERATEAFF
TRBJ2-6 | TRBV30 | TRBD1 | CAWSRTGGSGANVLTF
TRBJ1-4 | TRBV5-1 | - | CASSKDGATNEKLFF
TRBJ1-1 | TRBV14 | - | CASSRQKNTEAFF
TRBJ2-1 | TRBV5-1 | TRBD2 | CASSLGLAGGYNEQFF
TRBJ2-3 | TRBV28 | - | CAISTGGGLRDTQYF
TRBJ2-2 | TRBV7-8 | - | CASSLVTRTGELFF